This TCR beta chain is drawn from a study of cytomegalovirus exposure and HLA in healthy donors. Trimming removed 3 bases at V and 8 bases at J, with 18 bases between. The V gene's germline CDR1 is SGDLS and CDR2 YYNGEE. The CDR3 runs 16 residues. A word on this clone: What it binds is unknown.

Study-level points and caveats: It was reportedly the case that the classifier diagnosed cytomegalovirus status with high specificity and sensitivity. Solely CMV serostatus was available to characterize immune exposure.

It was with 60 Vbeta and 13 Jbeta primers that the PCR ran. Generated by immunoSEQ multiplex PCR, the TCRdb table keeps only in-frame clones and is missing some. The sample's table shows 40,000 or so clones. The chain joins TRBV9 to TRBJ2-6; D is possibly TRBD2 (6 bases). The clonotype was recovered from a male donor in good health and CMV-seronegative. Material for sequencing was PBMCs. CDR3 amino acids: CASSGRLEGRSNVLTF. In DNA, the CDR3 is TGTGCCAGCAGCGGGAGGTTGGAGGGAAGGTCCAACGTCCTGACTTTC.